This T cell receptor (beta chain) originates from a study of T-cell reconstitution after alpha-beta-depleted transplantation in children. Unique molecular identifiers were used to barcode this TCRbeta library. TCRdb recomputed calls from the PCR reads with MiXCR, one row per CDR3 protein. Of 550,000 to 600,000 distinct CDR3 sequences listed, more than 20% were seen once; the top ten hold 12% to 15%. Germline CDR1 is KGHSH and CDR2 is LQKENI. CDR3 length: 14 residues. The V end was cut by 5 bases, the J end by 8 bases, with 16 bases between. Whole-study findings and limits: Reported findings indicate that, about two months after transplant, alpha-beta T cells came from several hundred expanded clones, which were derived from non-depleted graft cells.

This clonotype was observed at least ten times. What it binds is not known. The sequence came from a boy in the first two years of life who had a stem cell transplant for acute myeloid leukemia, so the T cells may come from the graft donor. Sequenced material: PBMCs, mostly from graft donor cells, taken 360 days after TCRalphabeta/CD19-depleted stem cell transplant. The V and J genes are TRBV18 and TRBJ2-1; D possibly uses TRBD1 or TRBD2 (7 bases each). The CDR3, as DNA: TGTGCCAGCTCAGCCCCGACAGGGAGGGATGAGCAGTTCTTC. Translating gives CASSAPTGRDEQFF.